The clone carrying this TCR beta chain has at least ten counts. Its specificity is not known. This specimen belongs to a study of neurological immune-mediated disorders. Regarding the study as a whole: Phylogenetic grouping assigned the repertoires of 18 of 34 multiple sclerosis patients to a single cluster of related CDR3 sequences. This cluster may be a repertoire-level signature. Private repertoires in all groups were suggested, as expanded clones shared no CDR3 amino acid sequences across subjects.

Trimming took 5 bases from V and 5 from J, leaving 15 bases between them. The CDR3 contains 14 residues. Germline loops: CDR1 SGHVS, CDR2 FQNEAQ. TCRdb passed the 5' RACE reads through MiXCR, listing each CDR3 protein once. The sample yields under 25,000 distinct CDR3 sequences, 2% to 3% seen once. This TCR was recovered from a woman aged 18-29 years with multiple sclerosis. The chain uses TRBV7-8 and TRBJ2-5; D may be TRBD1 (6 bases). The sequenced sample was PBMCs. The CDR3 loop reads CASSATGHRETQYF. The CDR3 coding sequence is TGTGCCAGCAGCGCCACGGGACACCGGGAGACCCAGTACTTC.